This TCR beta chain is drawn from a study of Ad26.COV2.S vaccination and SARS-CoV-2 variants. Generated by immunoSEQ multiplex PCR, the TCRdb table keeps only in-frame clones and is missing some. The table has about 480,000 clones, 87% seen once; the top ten hold more than 10%. The treatment is: roughly 20 received Ad26.COV2.S at low or high dose, single or two shots; about 5 received placebo; per-sample allocation not given. The study sampled participants on day 63 after the first vaccine or placebo injection. The CDR3 covers 18 residues. Trimming cost V 1 base and J 4 bases, with 22 bases left between them.

The clonotype was recovered from a person between 18 and 59 years old who received the Ad26.COV2.S COVID-19 vaccine or a placebo. The J gene is TRBJ1-1, the V gene TRBV23-1; no clear D. TRBV23-1 qualifies as an ORF whose function is uncertain. Sample: peripheral blood, taken in a trial of Ad26.COV2.S vaccine versus placebo. In DNA, the CDR3 is TGCGCCAGCAGTCAATTAGACGGTTGTGGGGAAGGAAGCACTGAAGCTTTCTTT. Protein: CASSQLDGCGEGSTEAFF.